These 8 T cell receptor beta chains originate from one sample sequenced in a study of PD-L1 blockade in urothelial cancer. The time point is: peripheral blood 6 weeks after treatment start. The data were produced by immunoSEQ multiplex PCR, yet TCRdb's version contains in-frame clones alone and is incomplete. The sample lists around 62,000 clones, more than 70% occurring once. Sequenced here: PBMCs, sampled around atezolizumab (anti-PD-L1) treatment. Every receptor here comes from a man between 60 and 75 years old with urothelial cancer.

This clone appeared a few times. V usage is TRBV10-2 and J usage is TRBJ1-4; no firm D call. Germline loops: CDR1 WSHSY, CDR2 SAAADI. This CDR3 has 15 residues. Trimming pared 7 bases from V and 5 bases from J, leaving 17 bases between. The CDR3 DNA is TGCGCCAGCACCCCCTCCGCTAAATGGAATGAAAAACTGTTTTTT. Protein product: CASTPSAKWNEKLFF.

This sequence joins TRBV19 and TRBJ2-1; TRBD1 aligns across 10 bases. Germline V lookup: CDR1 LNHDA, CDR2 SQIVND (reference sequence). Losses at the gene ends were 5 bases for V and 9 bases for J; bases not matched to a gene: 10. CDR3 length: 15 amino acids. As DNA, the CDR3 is TGTGCCAGTAGTCTGACAGGGGGCCCTTGGAGTGAGCAGTTCTTC. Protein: CASSLTGGPWSEQFF.

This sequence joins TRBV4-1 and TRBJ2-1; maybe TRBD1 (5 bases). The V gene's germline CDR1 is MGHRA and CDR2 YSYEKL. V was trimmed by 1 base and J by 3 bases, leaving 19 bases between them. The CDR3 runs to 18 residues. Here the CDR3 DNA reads TGCGCCAGCAGCCAAGGGCTTTTGTTGAGGACAAACTACAATGAGCAGTTCTTC. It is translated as CASSQGLLLRTNYNEQFF.

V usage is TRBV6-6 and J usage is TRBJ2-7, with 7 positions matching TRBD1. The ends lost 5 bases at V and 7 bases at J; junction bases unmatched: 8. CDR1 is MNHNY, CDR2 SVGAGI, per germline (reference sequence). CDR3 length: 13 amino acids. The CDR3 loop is CASSGRRGREQYF. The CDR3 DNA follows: TGTGCCAGCAGTGGCCGAAGGGGGCGAGAGCAGTACTTC.

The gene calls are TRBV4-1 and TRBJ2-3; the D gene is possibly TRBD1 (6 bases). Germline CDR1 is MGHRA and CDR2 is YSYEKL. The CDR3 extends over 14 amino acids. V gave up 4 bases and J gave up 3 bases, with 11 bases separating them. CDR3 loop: CASSLGQKTDTQYF. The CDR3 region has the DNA TGCGCCAGCAGCCTAGGACAGAAAACAGATACGCAGTATTTT.

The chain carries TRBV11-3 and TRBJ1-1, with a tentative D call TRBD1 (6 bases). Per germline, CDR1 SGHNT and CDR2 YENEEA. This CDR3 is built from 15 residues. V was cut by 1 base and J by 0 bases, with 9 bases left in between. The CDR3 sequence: CASSLVTGLNTEAFF. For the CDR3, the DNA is TGTGCCAGCAGCTTAGTAACAGGGTTGAACACTGAAGCTTTCTTT.

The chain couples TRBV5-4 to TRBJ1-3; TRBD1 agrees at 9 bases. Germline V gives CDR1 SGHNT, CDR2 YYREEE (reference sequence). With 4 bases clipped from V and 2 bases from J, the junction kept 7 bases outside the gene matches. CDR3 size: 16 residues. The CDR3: CASSGPGQGPGNTIYF. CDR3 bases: TGTGCCAGCAGCGGCCCGGGACAGGGACCTGGAAACACCATATATTTT.

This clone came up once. DNA for the CDR3: TGCGCCAGCAGCTTCTCGGGACAGCTTTCCTACGAGCAGTACTTC. This translates into CASSFSGQLSYEQYF. The chain has TRBV5-1 and TRBJ2-7; 7 bases are shared with TRBD1. J was trimmed by 1 base and V by 2 bases; bases with no gene match: 6. The length of the CDR3 is 15 residues. Germline V lookup: CDR1 SGHRS, CDR2 YFSETQ. Drawing the rest from reference TRBV5-1 and TRBJ2-7, the complete variable domain is KAGVTQTPRYLIKTRGQQVTLSCSPISGHRSVSWYQQTPGQGLQFLFEYFSETQRNKGNFPGRFSGRQFSNSRSEMNVSTLELGDSALYLCASSFSGQLSYEQYFGPGTRLTVT.